This T cell receptor (beta chain) was documented in a study of blood T cells in healthy people across ages. Primers used in a second PCR of roughly 6 to 12 cycles were a sample-barcoded 5' primer and a J-beta primer mix. In TCRdb, the 5' RACE reads were re-called with MiXCR into one record per CDR3 protein. The sample includes 800,000 to 950,000 distinct CDR3 sequences, under 35% seen only once; the top ten take more than 8.5%. The CDR3 extends over 15 amino acids. J lost 4 bases, V lost 0 bases, and 5 bases had no gene match. Germline values: CDR1 SGHDN, CDR2 FVKESK. This clonotype came up a few times. These records were also assigned to another study, of T cells of mothers and their children.

This chain uses TRBV14 with TRBJ1-2, with 7 bases identical to TRBD1. This sequence was found in a woman in her thirties or forties in good health. Sequenced sample: blood. CDR3 protein: CASSQERTGAYGYTF. The CDR3 DNA reads as TGTGCCAGCAGCCAAGAGAGAACAGGGGCCTATGGCTACACCTTC.